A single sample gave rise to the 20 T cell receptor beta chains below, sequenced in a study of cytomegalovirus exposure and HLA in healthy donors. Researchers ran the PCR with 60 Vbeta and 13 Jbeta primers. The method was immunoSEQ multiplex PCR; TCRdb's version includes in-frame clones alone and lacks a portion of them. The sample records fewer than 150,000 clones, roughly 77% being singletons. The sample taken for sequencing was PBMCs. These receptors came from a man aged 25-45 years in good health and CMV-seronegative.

The chain's CDR3 is CASSLPGLAGIQETQYF. The CDR3 nucleotides are TGTGCCAGCAGCTTACCGGGACTAGCGGGGATACAAGAGACCCAGTACTTC. The V and J genes are TRBV5-4 and TRBJ2-5, with 13 bases fitting TRBD2. Looked up from germline, CDR1 is SGHNT and CDR2 is YYREEE (reference sequence). V was pared by 2 bases and J by 2 bases, with 6 bases of the junction left unmatched. The CDR3 length is 17 residues.

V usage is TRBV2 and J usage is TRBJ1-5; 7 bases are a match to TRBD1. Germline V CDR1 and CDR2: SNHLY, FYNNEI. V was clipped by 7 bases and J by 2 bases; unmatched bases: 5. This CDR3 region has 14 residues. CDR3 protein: CASNRQGRNQPQHF. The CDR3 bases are TGTGCCAGCAATAGACAGGGACGCAATCAGCCCCAGCATTTT.

CDR3 in DNA: TGTGCCAGCAGCTTTAGCGCCCACAGAGATACGCAGTATTTT. This gives the protein CASSFSAHRDTQYF. V and J are TRBV27 and TRBJ2-3, with D perhaps matching TRBD2 (5 bases). Trimming cost V 6 bases and J 5 bases, with 15 bases left between them. The CDR3 consists of 14 residues. In germline, CDR1 is MNHEY, CDR2 SMNVEV (reference sequence).

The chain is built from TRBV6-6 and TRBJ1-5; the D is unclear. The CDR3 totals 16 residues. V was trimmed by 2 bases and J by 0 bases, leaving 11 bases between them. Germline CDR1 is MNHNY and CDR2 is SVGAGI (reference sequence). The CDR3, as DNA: TGTGCCAGCAGTTACGGCCTCGAATATAGCAATCAGCCCCAGCATTTT. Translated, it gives CASSYGLEYSNQPQHF.

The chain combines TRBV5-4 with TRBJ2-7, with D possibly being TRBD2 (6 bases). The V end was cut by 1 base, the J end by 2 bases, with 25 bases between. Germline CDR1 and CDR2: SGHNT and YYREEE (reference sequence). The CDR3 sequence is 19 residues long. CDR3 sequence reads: CASSLWAGRRDSLTYEQYF. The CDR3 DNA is TGTGCCAGCAGCTTGTGGGCCGGACGCAGGGACTCTTTAACCTACGAGCAGTACTTC.

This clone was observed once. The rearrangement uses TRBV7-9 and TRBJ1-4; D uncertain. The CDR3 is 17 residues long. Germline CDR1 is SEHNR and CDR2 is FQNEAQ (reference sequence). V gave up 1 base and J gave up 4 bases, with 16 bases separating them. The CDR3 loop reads CASSLGQEGGFNEKLFF. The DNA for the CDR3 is TGTGCCAGCAGCTTAGGTCAGGAGGGAGGATTTAATGAAAAACTGTTTTTT.

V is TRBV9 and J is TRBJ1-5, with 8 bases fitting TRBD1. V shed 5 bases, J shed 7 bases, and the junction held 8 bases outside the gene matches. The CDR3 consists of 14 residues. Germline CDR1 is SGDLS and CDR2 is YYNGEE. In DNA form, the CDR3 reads TGTGCCAGCAGTGCAACAGGGGGAGGACAGCCCCAGCATTTT. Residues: CASSATGGGQPQHF.

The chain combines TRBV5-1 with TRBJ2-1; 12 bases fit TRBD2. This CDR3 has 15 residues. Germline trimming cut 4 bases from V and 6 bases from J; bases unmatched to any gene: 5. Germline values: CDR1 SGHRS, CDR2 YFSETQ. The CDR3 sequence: CASSPSGGASNEQFF. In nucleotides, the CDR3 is TGCGCCAGCAGCCCTAGCGGGGGGGCCTCCAATGAGCAGTTCTTC.

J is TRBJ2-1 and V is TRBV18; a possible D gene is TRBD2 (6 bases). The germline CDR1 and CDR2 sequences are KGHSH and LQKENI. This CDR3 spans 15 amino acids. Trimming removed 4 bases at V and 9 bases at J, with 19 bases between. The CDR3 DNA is TGTGCCAGCTCACACGACAGTCACCGGAGGGGTGAGCAGTTCTTC. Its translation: CASSHDSHRRGEQFF. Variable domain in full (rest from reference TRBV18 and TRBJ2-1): NAGVMQNPRHLVRRRGQEARLRCSPMKGHSHVYWYRQLPEEGLKFMVYLQKENIIDESGMPKERFSAEFPKEGPSILRIQQVVRGDSAAYFCASSHDSHRRGEQFFGPGTRLTVL.

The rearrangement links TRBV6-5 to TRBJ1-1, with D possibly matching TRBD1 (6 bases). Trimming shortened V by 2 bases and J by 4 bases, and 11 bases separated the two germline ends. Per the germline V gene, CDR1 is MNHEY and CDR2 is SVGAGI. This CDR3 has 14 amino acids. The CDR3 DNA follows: TGTGCCAGCAGTTACGGGGGCGGTGTCACTGAAGCTTTCTTT. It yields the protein CASSYGGGVTEAFF.

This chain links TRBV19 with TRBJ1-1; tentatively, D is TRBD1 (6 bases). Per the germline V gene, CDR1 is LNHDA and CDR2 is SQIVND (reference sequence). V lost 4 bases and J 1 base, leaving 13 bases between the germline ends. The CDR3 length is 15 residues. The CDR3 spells CASSNGQTPNTEAFF. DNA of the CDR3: TGTGCCAGTAGTAACGGACAGACCCCGAACACTGAAGCTTTCTTT.

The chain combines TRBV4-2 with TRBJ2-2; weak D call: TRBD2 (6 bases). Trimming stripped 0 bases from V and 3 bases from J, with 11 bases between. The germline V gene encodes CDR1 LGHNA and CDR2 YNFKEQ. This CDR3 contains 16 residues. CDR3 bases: TGTGCCAGCAGCCAAGACGGCGCGGGGTACACCGGGGAGCTGTTTTTT. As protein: CASSQDGAGYTGELFF.

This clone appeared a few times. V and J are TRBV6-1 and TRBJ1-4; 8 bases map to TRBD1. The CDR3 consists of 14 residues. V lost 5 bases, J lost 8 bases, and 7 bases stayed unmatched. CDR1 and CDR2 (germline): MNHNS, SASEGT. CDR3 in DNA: TGTGCCAGCAGTCCGCAGGGGGCGGGAGAAAAACTGTTTTTT. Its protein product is CASSPQGAGEKLFF.

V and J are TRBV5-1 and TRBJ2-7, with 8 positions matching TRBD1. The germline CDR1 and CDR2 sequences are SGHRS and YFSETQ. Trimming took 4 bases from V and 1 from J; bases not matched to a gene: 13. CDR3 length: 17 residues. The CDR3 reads CASSPTPYQGASYEQYF. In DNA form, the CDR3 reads TGCGCCAGCAGCCCGACACCGTATCAGGGGGCATCCTACGAGCAGTACTTC.

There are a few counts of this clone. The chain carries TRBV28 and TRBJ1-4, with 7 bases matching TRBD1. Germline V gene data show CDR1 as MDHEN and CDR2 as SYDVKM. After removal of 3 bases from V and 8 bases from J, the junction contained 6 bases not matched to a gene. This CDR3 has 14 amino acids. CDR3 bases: TGTGCCAGCAGTTTTGACAGGGTTGGGGAAAAACTGTTTTTT. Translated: CASSFDRVGEKLFF.

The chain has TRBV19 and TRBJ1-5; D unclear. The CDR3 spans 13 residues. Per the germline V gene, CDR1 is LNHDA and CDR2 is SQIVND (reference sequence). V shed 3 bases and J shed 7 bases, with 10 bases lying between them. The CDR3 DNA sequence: TGTGCCAGTAGTATGACCCCCAGGCAGCCCCAGCATTTT. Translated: CASSMTPRQPQHF. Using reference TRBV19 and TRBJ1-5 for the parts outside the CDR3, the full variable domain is DGGITQSPKYLFRKEGQNVTLSCEQNLNHDAMYWYRQDPGQGLRLIYYSQIVNDFQKGDIAEGYSVSREKKESFPLTVTSAQKNPTAFYLCASSMTPRQPQHFGDGTRLSIL.

The CDR3, as DNA: TGTGCCAGCAGTGGACTAGGGCTCTCCTACGAGCAGTACTTC. This codes for CASSGLGLSYEQYF. This chain uses TRBV2 with TRBJ2-7, with D possibly being TRBD2 (6 bases). This CDR3 has 14 residues. The germline CDR1 and CDR2 sequences are SNHLY and FYNNEI. With 4 bases removed from V and 0 bases from J, the gap between germline ends came to 10 bases.

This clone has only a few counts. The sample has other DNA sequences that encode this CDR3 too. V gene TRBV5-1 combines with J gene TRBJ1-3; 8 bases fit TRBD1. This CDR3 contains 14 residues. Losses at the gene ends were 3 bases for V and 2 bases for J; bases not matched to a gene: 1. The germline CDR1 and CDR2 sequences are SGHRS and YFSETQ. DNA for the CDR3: TGCGCCAGCAGCTCACAGGGGGCTGGAAACACCATATATTTT. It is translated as CASSSQGAGNTIYF.

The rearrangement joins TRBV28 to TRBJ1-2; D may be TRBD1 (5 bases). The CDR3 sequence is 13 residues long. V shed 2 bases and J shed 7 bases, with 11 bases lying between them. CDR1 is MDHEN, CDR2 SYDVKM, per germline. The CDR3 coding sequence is TGTGCCAGCAGTTTACCCCCAACAGGTGGCTACACCTTC. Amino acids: CASSLPPTGGYTF.

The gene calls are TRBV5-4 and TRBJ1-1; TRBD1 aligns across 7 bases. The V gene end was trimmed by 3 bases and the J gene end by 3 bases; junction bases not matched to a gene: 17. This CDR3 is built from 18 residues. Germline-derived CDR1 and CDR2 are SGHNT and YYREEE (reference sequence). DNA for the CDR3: TGTGCCAGCAGCTCGTACCGGGACAGCCAAAAGAAGGACACTGAAGCTTTCTTT. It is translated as CASSSYRDSQKKDTEAFF.